Below, one T cell receptor (beta chain) is given with its context. Profiled with immunoSEQ multiplex PCR; TCRdb holds only in-frame clones, not every one. The data show about 89,000 clones, 94% seen once. The data belong to a study of technical replicates of blood from a handful of donors. The V end was cut by 5 bases, the J end by 8 bases, with 10 bases between. The CDR3 contains 13 residues. Germline CDR1 is SEHNR and CDR2 is FQNEAQ (reference sequence). The sequenced sample consisted of T cells isolated from PBMCs. V is TRBV7-9 and J is TRBJ1-6; D remains unclear. The origin of this receptor is a human donor in good health. The CDR3 here is CASSQNLDSPLHF. The CDR3, as DNA: TGTGCCAGCAGCCAGAACCTGGATTCACCCCTCCACTTT.